These T cell receptor beta chains were read from a single sample in a study of T cells in localized non-small cell lung cancer. Method: immunoSEQ multiplex PCR; TCRdb's copy keeps in-frame clones and lacks some. The data contain roughly 30,000 clones, roughly nine tenths of them singletons. Here the sequenced sample was PBMCs, taken before any cancer treatment. Receptors originate from a man aged 35 to 69 with stage II lung adenocarcinoma. Both conserved end residues are part of each CDR3. The D gene is left open where the match is weak. The listing skips clone size in some rows; elsewhere it reads once, few, many or a size class.

size | J | D | V | DNA | CDR3
NA | TRBJ2-1 | TRBD2 | TRBV19 | TGTGCCAGTAGTACCGGGGGACTAGCGGGTGAGCAGTTCTTC | CASSTGGLAGEQFF
once | TRBJ1-1 | NA | TRBV29-1 | TGCAGCTACGGGTTACAACAGGCTGAAGCTTTCTTT | CSYGLQQAEAFF
NA | TRBJ1-1 | NA | TRBV7-2 | TGTGCCAGCAGCAGAGACCGGGTCTCCGGCACTGAAGCTTTCTTT | CASSRDRVSGTEAFF
NA | TRBJ2-7 | TRBD1 | TRBV29-1 | TGCAGCGCTACCCCAGGGGGCTACGAGCAGTACTTC | CSATPGGYEQYF
NA | TRBJ1-5 | NA | TRBV27 | TGTGCCAGCAGTTTACGAAGGGGGAGCGGCAATCAGCCCCAGCATTTT | CASSLRRGSGNQPQHF
NA | TRBJ2-1 | TRBD2 | TRBV2 | TGTGCCAGCAGTGAAGCGGAAGCGGGACACAATGAGCAGTTCTTC | CASSEAEAGHNEQFF
NA | TRBJ2-2 | TRBD2 | TRBV7-2 | TGTGCCAGCAGCCCGACTAGCGGGAGTACCGGGGAGCTGTTTTTT | CASSPTSGSTGELFF
NA | TRBJ1-3 | TRBD1 | TRBV9 | TGTGCCAGCAGAGGGGACAGGGCTACCGGAAACACCATATATTTT | CASRGDRATGNTIYF
NA | TRBJ2-1 | NA | TRBV30 | TGTGCCTTCCAGCGGGCCCACAATGAGCAGTTCTTC | CAFQRAHNEQFF
NA | TRBJ1-2 | NA | TRBV13 | TGTGCCAGCAGCTTTTTTGGACCTAACCTCTATGGCTACACCTTC | CASSFFGPNLYGYTF
NA | TRBJ1-1 | TRBD1 | TRBV28 | TGTGCCAGCAGGGCCAGGGGGTGGGGGAGCACTGAAGCTTTCTTT | CASRARGWGSTEAFF
NA | TRBJ2-3 | TRBD1 | TRBV12-5 | TGTGCTAGTGGTTTGGAAGGCAGGGGGCGAGATACGCAGTATTTT | CASGLEGRGRDTQYF
NA | TRBJ1-1 | NA | TRBV27 | TGTGCCAGCAGTTTATCAGGGACCATGAACACTGAAGCTTTCTTT | CASSLSGTMNTEAFF
NA | TRBJ2-7 | NA | TRBV15 | TGTGCCACCAGCAGAGATTTTCTCGGCGAGCAGTACTTC | CATSRDFLGEQYF
NA | TRBJ2-7 | NA | TRBV5-1 | TGCGCCAGCAGCACCTTATCTAGGGGAAACTACGAGCAGTACTTC | CASSTLSRGNYEQYF
NA | TRBJ2-3 | TRBD1 | TRBV4-1 | TGCGCCAGCAGCCAAGGGTCGGCCGGGACAGGGTCAGATACGCAGTATTTT | CASSQGSAGTGSDTQYF
NA | TRBJ2-5 | NA | TRBV28 | TGTGCCAGCAACCATGACAGTTACCAAGAGACCCAGTACTTC | CASNHDSYQETQYF
NA | TRBJ2-7 | NA | TRBV5-1 | TGCGCCAGCAGCTCTAAAGGGACCGTCTCTCTCAGCGCTGACTACGAGCAGTACTTC | CASSSKGTVSLSADYEQYF
NA | TRBJ1-1 | NA | TRBV30 | TGTGCCTGGAGTGGAGTCAGAAACACTGAAGCTTTCTTT | CAWSGVRNTEAFF
NA | TRBJ2-3 | TRBD2 | TRBV10-2 | TGCGCCAGCAGTGAGTCACTAGCGGGAGGCCGACCCACGCAGTATTTT | CASSESLAGGRPTQYF
NA | TRBJ1-5 | TRBD1 | TRBV28 | TGTGCCAGCAGCCGCCCCCAGGGGGGGCGAAGGACTAGCAATCAGCCCCAGCATTTT | CASSRPQGGRRTSNQPQHF
NA | TRBJ2-7 | NA | TRBV6-1 | TGTGCCAGCAGTGACAGGGCGGGGACCTACGAGCAGTACTTC | CASSDRAGTYEQYF
NA | TRBJ1-1 | NA | TRBV6-1 | TGTGCCAGCACATTAGGCACTGAAGCTTTCTTT | CASTLGTEAFF
NA | TRBJ2-3 | TRBD1 | TRBV28 | TGTGCCAGCAGTTTCGGTGTCCGGACAGGGGCTAGCACAGATACGCAGTATTTT | CASSFGVRTGASTDTQYF
once | TRBJ1-5 | NA | TRBV19 | TGTGCCAGCGCAGGGTATGGCAATCAGCCCCAGCATTTT | CASAGYGNQPQHF
once | TRBJ2-1 | TRBD2 | TRBV28 | TGTGCCAGCAGCGTAAGTGCCGGGACTAGCGCCTACAATGAGCAGTTCTTC | CASSVSAGTSAYNEQFF
NA | TRBJ2-7 | NA | TRBV7-2 | TGTGCCAGCAGCTTAGTGGTCCAGGGAGGCTCCTACGAGCAGTACTTC | CASSLVVQGGSYEQYF